The 5 T cell receptor beta chains below come from one sample, sequenced in a study of blood T cell repertoires in COVID-19. TCRdb's table, derived via immunoSEQ multiplex PCR, lists solely in-frame clones and lacks some. The sample contains 150,000 to 200,000 clones, around 80% of which appear only once. Sequencing used peripheral blood. The receptors were gathered from a woman in her 70s with COVID-19, enrolled during active disease.

This chain links TRBV12-5 with TRBJ1-1, with TRBD1 matching 9 bases. The CDR3 is 13 amino acids. V shed 2 bases and J 11 bases; nucleotides not matched to a gene: 6. Per the germline V gene, CDR1 is LGHNT and CDR2 is FRNRAP. The CDR3 bases are TGTGCTAGTGGTTTGTGGGGACAGGGTTTGGCTTTCTTT. Translating gives CASGLWGQGLAFF.

V and J are TRBV3-1 (or the pseudogene TRBV3-2) and TRBJ1-3; TRBD1 is a possible D gene (5 bases). This CDR3 comprises 19 residues. Germline values: CDR1 LGHDT, CDR2 YNNKEL (reference sequence). Between the trimmed V and J ends, which lost 0 bases and 6 bases, there was a span of 24 bases. The CDR3 protein is CASSQDSVWAGPTQNTIYF. The CDR3 DNA reads as TGTGCCAGCAGCCAAGACAGCGTATGGGCAGGGCCCACCCAAAACACCATATATTTT.

V is TRBV19 and J is TRBJ1-1, with 12 bases matching TRBD1. Trimming removed 8 bases from V and 9 bases from J; junction bases left unmatched: 10. Per germline, CDR1 LNHDA and CDR2 SQIVND (reference sequence). This CDR3 spans 14 amino acids. The CDR3 region is CASYPGQGASKAFF. The CDR3 coding sequence is TGTGCCAGTTACCCGGGACAGGGGGCCAGCAAAGCTTTCTTT.

V is TRBV10-3 and J is TRBJ1-1; D is possibly TRBD1 (5 bases). CDR1 and CDR2 from the germline V gene are ENHRY and SYGVKD. Trimming removed 0 bases at V and 10 bases at J, with 15 bases between. This CDR3 has 14 residues. The CDR3 DNA is TGTGCCATCAGTGAGTCAACTAAGGGGTCGGGAGCTTTCTTT. Protein product: CAISESTKGSGAFF.

The chain combines TRBV30 with TRBJ2-7; perhaps TRBD2 as D (6 bases). Trimming shortened V by 1 base and J by 2 bases, and 15 bases separated the two germline ends. The CDR3 length is 15 residues. Germline V lookup: CDR1 GTSNPN, CDR2 SVGIG (reference sequence). The CDR3 is CAWSAMGAGPYEQYV. CDR3 in DNA: TGTGCCTGGAGTGCTATGGGAGCGGGCCCCTACGAGCAGTACGTC.